The present T cell receptor (beta chain) was sequenced within a study of T cell repertoires in ileal Crohn's disease. This table comes from immunoSEQ multiplex PCR, and its TCRdb copy is limited to in-frame clones, with some not included. The table records 6,500 or so clones, around 70% of them present only once. The V gene lost 5 bases and the J gene lost 0 bases, with 12 bases spanning the gap. This CDR3 is built from 15 residues. CDR1 and CDR2 (germline): SGHDT, YYEEEE. Time point: proximal margin of the surgical specimen (macroscopically non-inflamed). Eligibility required adulthood, ileal or ileocolonic Crohn's disease and indicated ileocolonic resection. Study-wide points: Active smokers at surgery had more clonal expansions than non-smokers.

A word on this clone: What it recognizes is unknown.

The chain employs TRBV5-6 and TRBJ1-5; D remains ambiguous. Sequencing was done on a sample of ileal tissue. This TCR was recovered from an adult with Crohn's disease. CDR3: CASSRRSYSNQPQHF. DNA of the CDR3: TGTGCCAGCAGTCGGCGGAGCTATAGCAATCAGCCCCAGCATTTT.